This T cell receptor beta chain was captured in a study of blood T cell repertoires in COVID-19. Study background: The analysed material was cDNA or gDNA that came from T cells, B-cell-depleted T cells, or PBMCs.

Source study methods: Estimation of nucleated cell counts relied on the amplification of reference gene primers. TCRdb keeps only in-frame clones here, not all; method: immunoSEQ multiplex PCR. The V and J calls and clone size were taken over from that table, and D and trimming were inferred from the DNA. This table holds 99,000 or so clones, roughly 85% found once. The sample holds one count of this clone. The CDR3 spans 15 residues. CDR1 and CDR2 (germline): SGHRS, YFSETQ. J gave up 8 bases and V 0 bases, and 4 bases lay outside the gene matches. Sequenced: peripheral blood. This TCR derives from a woman older than 75 with acute or convalescent COVID-19. This chain joins TRBV5-1 and TRBJ2-1; TRBD2 agrees at 11 bases. The CDR3 DNA is TGCGCCAGCAGCTTGGATAGCGGGAGGGTCGATGAGCAGTTCTTC. Protein sequence: CASSLDSGRVDEQFF.